Following are 21 T cell receptor beta chains from one sample sequenced in a study of OX40 agonist ivuxolimab in advanced cancers. The method was immunoSEQ multiplex PCR; TCRdb's version includes in-frame clones alone and lacks a portion of them. The data show under 50,000 clones, about nine tenths seen once. The sample here was CD4+ or CD8+ T cells sorted from blood, taken in a trial of the OX40 agonist ivuxolimab. The receptor set was obtained from an adult with an advanced solid tumor such as melanoma, head and neck, liver or kidney cancer.

The chain recombines TRBV18 with TRBJ2-5; the match to TRBD1 covers 7 bases. The germline CDR1 and CDR2 sequences are KGHSH and LQKENI. The V and J ends lost 2 bases and 5 bases, in that order; junction bases with no gene match: 11. CDR3 length: 16 amino acids. CDR3 in DNA: TGTGCCAGCTCACCAAGAGACAGGGCCAATTGGGAGACCCAGTACTTC. Amino acids: CASSPRDRANWETQYF.

Remarks on this clone: The sample carries other DNA sequences with the same CDR3. The V gene is TRBV18, the J gene TRBJ1-1; 9 bases match TRBD1. There are 15 residues in the CDR3. The V gene's germline CDR1 is KGHSH and CDR2 LQKENI. With 3 bases clipped from V and 2 bases from J, the junction kept 4 bases outside the gene matches. The CDR3 here is CASSPVDRGNTEAFF. The CDR3 DNA reads TGTGCCAGCTCACCGGTGGACAGGGGTAACACTGAAGCTTTCTTT.

This clone was counted only a few times. V is TRBV5-5 and J is TRBJ1-5; D uncertain. Trimming stripped 1 base from V and 0 bases from J, with 8 bases between. Per the germline V gene, CDR1 is SGHKS and CDR2 is YYEKEE (reference sequence). CDR3 length equals 15 residues. The CDR3 sequence is CASSLRSDSNQPQHF. The CDR3 region has the DNA TGTGCCAGCAGCTTGCGGTCAGATAGCAATCAGCCCCAGCATTTT.

The V and J genes are TRBV2 and TRBJ2-1, with unresolved D. The CDR3 totals 12 residues. Between the trimmed V and J ends, which lost 6 bases and 4 bases, there was a span of 7 bases. Germline CDR1 is SNHLY and CDR2 is FYNNEI. This CDR3 reads CASRDQYNEQFF. Here the CDR3 DNA reads TGTGCCAGCAGGGACCAGTACAATGAGCAGTTCTTC.

The V gene is TRBV5-6, the J gene TRBJ1-2, with D uncertain. In germline, CDR1 is SGHDT, CDR2 YYEEEE. The V gene lost 2 bases and the J gene lost 0 bases, with 5 bases spanning the gap. The CDR3 covers 13 residues. CDR3 in amino acids: CASSLPANYGYTF. CDR3 sequence (DNA): TGTGCCAGCAGCTTACCGGCTAACTATGGCTACACCTTC.

The V and J genes are TRBV27 and TRBJ2-7; D is uncertain. The CDR3 runs to 14 residues. Germline V gives CDR1 MNHEY, CDR2 SMNVEV (reference sequence). The V gene lost 2 bases and the J gene lost 2 bases, with 10 bases spanning the gap. The CDR3 loop reads CASSLALGAYEQYF. CDR3 nucleotides: TGTGCCAGCAGTTTAGCGCTTGGGGCCTACGAGCAGTACTTC.

This rearrangement joins TRBV9 to TRBJ2-1, with 10 bases matching TRBD2. Losses at the gene ends were 4 bases for V and 8 bases for J; bases not matched to a gene: 6. Germline V gives CDR1 SGDLS, CDR2 YYNGEE. This CDR3 is built from 14 residues. DNA for the CDR3: TGTGCCAGCAGCTTCACCGGGACTAGCGATGAGCAGTTCTTC. Its protein product is CASSFTGTSDEQFF. Full variable domain (rest looked up from reference TRBV9 and TRBJ2-1): DSGVTQTPKHLITATGQRVTLRCSPRSGDLSVYWYQQSLDQGLQFLIQYYNGEERAKGNILERFSAQQFPDLHSELNLSSLELGDSALYFCASSFTGTSDEQFFGPGTRLTVL.

The chain carries TRBV18 and TRBJ2-2, with D maybe TRBD1 (6 bases). The V end was cut by 0 bases, the J end by 1 base, with 9 bases between. This CDR3 region has 16 residues. The germline V gene has CDR1 KGHSH and CDR2 LQKENI. CDR3 residues: CASSPPSGVNTGELFF. CDR3 nucleotides: TGTGCCAGCTCACCACCGTCAGGGGTGAACACCGGGGAGCTGTTTTTT.

This chain links TRBV27 with TRBJ2-1; 7 nucleotides line up with TRBD2. The CDR3 consists of 14 residues. Germline CDR1 is MNHEY and CDR2 is SMNVEV (reference sequence). V was pared by 3 bases and J by 7 bases, with 6 bases of the junction left unmatched. The CDR3 coding sequence is TGTGCCAGCAGTTTGTGGGGGGGAGAGAATGAGCAGTTCTTC. Amino acid sequence: CASSLWGGENEQFF.

The rearrangement links TRBV6-1 to TRBJ2-5; possibly TRBD1 for D (5 bases). Trimming removed 4 bases from V and 2 bases from J, with 20 bases in between. This CDR3 contains 17 residues. Germline V CDR1 and CDR2: MNHNS, SASEGT. CDR3 in DNA: TGTGCCAGCAGTGGCACCTTAGACAGTGTCGGTCAAGAGACCCAGTACTTC. Its translation is CASSGTLDSVGQETQYF.

This rearrangement joins TRBV28 to TRBJ2-3; D is uncertain. The CDR3 is 17 residues long. The ends were cut back, 5 bases at V and 2 bases at J, with 20 bases in the middle. Germline V gene sequence: CDR1 MDHEN, CDR2 SYDVKM. CDR3 sequence reads: CASSPPSDGRITDTQYF. CDR3 coding DNA: TGTGCCAGCAGTCCTCCTAGTGACGGGCGGATCACAGATACGCAGTATTTT.

J is TRBJ2-1 and V is TRBV4-2; 11 bases are a match to TRBD2. Looked up from germline, CDR1 is LGHNA and CDR2 is YNFKEQ. J lost 0 bases, V lost 3 bases, and 13 bases had no gene match. The CDR3 is 20 amino acids. The CDR3 is CASSQRRGTSGSISYNEQFF. CDR3 bases: TGTGCCAGCAGCCAGAGGAGGGGGACTAGCGGATCGATCTCCTACAATGAGCAGTTCTTC.

The J gene is TRBJ2-3, the V gene TRBV4-1; 9 bases align to TRBD2. Germline-derived CDR1 and CDR2 are MGHRA and YSYEKL. V dropped 3 bases and J dropped 4; count of bases not matched to a gene: 5. The CDR3 sequence is 15 residues long. The CDR3 coding sequence is TGCGCCAGCAGCCACGGGGCGGGAGGGCCAGATACGCAGTATTTT. It codes for CASSHGAGGPDTQYF.

This clone was counted only a few times. This sequence joins TRBV2 and TRBJ1-1; D perhaps matches TRBD1 (5 bases). Trimming removed 1 base from V and 8 bases from J, with 8 bases in between. The CDR3 sequence is 12 residues long. CDR1 SNHLY and CDR2 FYNNEI come from the germline V gene. The CDR3 sequence is CASSEGGGEAFF. In nucleotides, the CDR3 is TGTGCCAGCAGTGAAGGGGGGGGAGAAGCTTTCTTT.

The V call is TRBV6-5, the J call TRBJ2-7; tentative D call: TRBD1 (6 bases). In germline, CDR1 is MNHEY, CDR2 SVGAGI. Trimming stripped 2 bases from V and 4 bases from J, with 12 bases between. CDR3 length: 14 amino acids. The CDR3: CASSYRDTLYEQYF. In DNA form, the CDR3 reads TGTGCCAGCAGTTACAGGGACACACTTTACGAGCAGTACTTC.

The chain is built from TRBV7-9 and TRBJ1-1, with 11 bases that match TRBD1. The length of the CDR3 is 15 residues. Per germline, CDR1 SEHNR and CDR2 FQNEAQ (reference sequence). With V trimmed by 5 bases and J by 4 bases, 6 bases remained unmatched. The CDR3 coding sequence is TGTGCCAGCAGCCCGAGGGGGACAGGGGGCACTGAAGCTTTCTTT. Its translation: CASSPRGTGGTEAFF.

The rearrangement links TRBV19 to TRBJ2-7; 11 nucleotides agree with TRBD2. The CDR3 runs 19 residues. Trimming removed 1 base from V and 0 bases from J; junction bases left unmatched: 11. Per germline, CDR1 LNHDA and CDR2 SQIVND (reference sequence). The CDR3 DNA sequence: TGTGCCAGTAGTATAGTTGGACTAGCGGGCACCTCGAGCTCCTACGAGCAGTACTTC. As protein: CASSIVGLAGTSSSYEQYF.

V gene TRBV5-1 combines with J gene TRBJ1-4; the D gene is possibly TRBD1 (6 bases). The CDR3 consists of 15 residues. Germline-derived CDR1 and CDR2 are SGHRS and YFSETQ. Trimming removed 4 bases from V and 0 bases from J, with 10 bases in between. The CDR3 spells CASSDQGSTNEKLFF. The CDR3 DNA reads as TGCGCCAGCAGCGATCAGGGGTCAACTAATGAAAAACTGTTTTTT.

The V gene is TRBV30, the J gene TRBJ2-1; 7 nucleotides line up with TRBD2. Trimming at V came to 0 bases and at J to 8 bases, leaving 7 bases not matched to a gene. CDR1 and CDR2 (germline): GTSNPN, SVGIG (reference sequence). The CDR3 loop spans 14 amino acids. CDR3 loop: CAWSVLGRGYEQFF. In DNA, the CDR3 is TGTGCCTGGAGTGTCCTGGGGAGGGGATATGAGCAGTTCTTC.

The genes are TRBV7-3 and TRBJ1-1; perhaps TRBD1 as D (6 bases). The V end was cut by 5 bases, the J end by 4 bases, with 14 bases between. This CDR3 comprises 14 residues. CDR1 and CDR2 from the germline V gene are SGHTA and FQGTGA. The DNA of the CDR3 is TGTGCCAGCAGCCGCGGGGGGGCGGGCACTGAAGCTTTCTTT. Translated, it gives CASSRGGAGTEAFF. Full variable domain (missing parts from reference TRBV7-3 and TRBJ1-1): GAGVSQTPSNKVTEKGKYVELRCDPISGHTALYWYRQSLGQGPEFLIYFQGTGAADDSGLPNDRFFAVRPEGSVSTLKIQRTERGDSAVYLCASSRGGAGTEAFFGQGTRLTVV.

The table lists this clone with a count of one. The gene calls are TRBV29-1 and TRBJ2-2, with D possibly matching TRBD2 (5 bases). V was clipped by 3 bases and J by 1 base, with 6 bases between them. CDR3 length equals 13 residues. The germline V gene encodes CDR1 SQVTM and CDR2 ANQGSEA. The CDR3 spells CSVDGMNTGELFF. CDR3 in DNA: TGCAGCGTTGACGGGATGAACACCGGGGAGCTGTTTTTT.